The clone carrying this T cell receptor beta chain was recorded a few times. Its antigen is unidentified. The entry originates in a study of beta chain features in type 1 diabetes. Findings and limits, study-wide: The naive, central memory and Treg TCRB repertoires looked more alike in patients than they did in healthy donors.

Per the germline V gene, CDR1 is GTSNPN and CDR2 is SVGIG (reference sequence). Losses at the gene ends were 4 bases for V and 9 bases for J; bases not matched to a gene: 13. The CDR3 has 16 residues. Every bit of the isolated RNA underwent reverse transcription, so sequencing read expressed TCRB transcripts. For naive, central memory and regulatory T cell samples, reads averaged approximately 3.6 million. Sequencing was performed with immunoSEQ multiplex PCR; in TCRdb, only in-frame clones are kept and a portion is missing. The repertoire has under 400,000 clones, around an eighth of them found once; the top ten carry 0.017%. In total, each donor contributed a single heparinised blood draw that averaged roughly 110 mL.

This receptor was obtained from a man aged 18 to 35 in good health. J is TRBJ2-1 and V is TRBV30, with 12 bases fitting TRBD2. The sample consisted of naive CD4+ T cells from blood. The CDR3 sequence: CAWTPKSSGGAGEQFF. The DNA of the CDR3 is TGTGCCTGGACCCCAAAATCTAGCGGGGGGGCGGGTGAGCAGTTCTTC.